This T cell receptor (beta chain) was observed in a study of blood T cell repertoires in COVID-19. TCRdb's table, derived via immunoSEQ multiplex PCR, lists solely in-frame clones and lacks some. This table has about 130,000 clones, around 81% appearing once. Germline V gives CDR1 KGHSH, CDR2 LQKENI. This CDR3 is built from 13 residues. V lost 2 bases and J 9 bases, leaving 11 bases between the germline ends. Sequencing was performed on peripheral blood. This TCR was sampled from a young man with COVID-19, enrolled during active disease. The V gene is TRBV18, the J gene TRBJ2-1; no clear D gene. The CDR3 region has the DNA TGTGCCAGCTCACCATTGAGACGGGTTGAGCAGTTCTTC. It translates to CASSPLRRVEQFF. Full variable domain (rest looked up from reference TRBV18 and TRBJ2-1): NAGVMQNPRHLVRRRGQEARLRCSPMKGHSHVYWYRQLPEEGLKFMVYLQKENIIDESGMPKERFSAEFPKEGPSILRIQQVVRGDSAAYFCASSPLRRVEQFFGPGTRLTVL.